A single sample gave rise to the 24 T cell receptor beta chains below, sequenced in a study of regulatory T cells in long-lasting Graves disease. Time point defined: newly diagnosed GD, antithyroid drugs for less than 3 months. TCR sequences were obtained from RNA taken from PBMCs. Libraries of TCR beta came from iRepertoire HTBI primers plus Arm-PCR of CDR3 regions. MiXCR, applied by TCRdb to the multiplex PCR reads, yields one record per CDR3 protein. The sample carries roughly 560,000 distinct CDR3 sequences, about 16% recorded once. The same sample was also used in a study of T cells in Graves' hyperthyroidism and ophthalmopathy.

The sample in question was peripheral blood mononuclear cells (PBMCs), obtained at new diagnosis, from a patient treated with antithyroid drugs. All receptors derive from a woman aged 40-60 years with Graves disease.

This clonotype was counted ten times or more. This rearrangement joins TRBV12-3 or TRBV12-4 to TRBJ1-1; possible D gene TRBD1, 5 bases. The V and J ends lost 6 bases and 1 base respectively, with 15 bases between them. The CDR3 sequence is 15 residues long. CDR3 residues: CASSLWQGGNTEAFF. The CDR3 DNA sequence: TGTGCCAGCAGCTTGTGGCAGGGAGGGAACACTGAAGCTTTCTTT.

This clonotype has at least ten counts. This chain connects TRBV4-1 to TRBJ2-3, with 8 bases lining up with TRBD2. In germline, CDR1 is MGHRA, CDR2 YSYEKL. Trimming at V came to 3 bases and at J to 3 bases, leaving 8 bases not matched to a gene. The CDR3 runs to 16 residues. CDR3 DNA sequence: TGCGCCAGCAGCCAGGAATCAGCGGGGGTAACAGATACGCAGTATTTT. This encodes CASSQESAGVTDTQYF.

The chain couples TRBV4-1 to TRBJ1-4; 7 bases align to TRBD1. Germline V gene sequence: CDR1 MGHRA, CDR2 YSYEKL. The CDR3 is made up of 14 amino acids. V shed 4 bases, J shed 8 bases, and the junction held 7 bases outside the gene matches. The CDR3 DNA follows: TGCGCCAGCAGCCCTCGGGACAGTGGGGAAAAACTGTTTTTT. It codes for CASSPRDSGEKLFF.

About this clonotype itself: A much larger clone sits a single nucleotide away, making a read error possible. The CDR3 end shows no conserved phenylalanine or tryptophan, and so a read error is likely. The chain couples TRBV20-1 to TRBJ1-1; 7 positions agree with TRBD1. The CDR3 consists of 13 residues. From germline, CDR1 is DFQATT and CDR2 SNEGSKA (reference sequence). Trimming cost V 1 base and J 7 bases; bases outside gene matches: 6. CDR3 nucleotides: TGCAGTGCTAGAGCTACAGGGGACAGTGAAGCTTTCTCT. Its protein product is CSARATGDSEAFS.

Worth noting for this clonotype: A much larger clone is a single base away; this may be a read error. The rearrangement links TRBV3-1 to TRBJ2-7; D may be TRBD1 (5 bases). The CDR3 consists of 14 residues. Trimming removed 2 bases at V and 5 bases at J, with 13 bases between. Germline V lookup: CDR1 LGHDT, CDR2 YNNKEL (reference sequence). CDR3: CASSQTETANEQYF. CDR3 nucleotides: TGTGCCAGCAGCCAAACCGAGACAGCCAACGAGCAGTACTTC.

There are many counts of this clonotype. The chain links TRBV6-1 to TRBJ1-5, with D perhaps matching TRBD1 (6 bases). V was clipped by 7 bases and J by 0 bases, with 16 bases between them. The CDR3 consists of 16 residues. Germline CDR1 MNHNS, CDR2 SASEGT. The CDR3 region has the DNA TGTGCCAGCATGATGGACAGCTTCTATAGCAATCAGCCCCAGCATTTT. Amino acids: CASMMDSFYSNQPQHF.

This clonotype has a handful of counts. The chain uses TRBV10-3 and TRBJ2-5, with D unclear. V lost 1 base and J 2 bases, leaving 5 bases between the germline ends. This CDR3 has 13 amino acids. Germline values: CDR1 ENHRY, CDR2 SYGVKD. The CDR3 is CAISEFQQETQYF. CDR3 coding DNA: TGTGCCATCAGTGAGTTCCAGCAAGAGACCCAGTACTTC.

This clonotype was counted between two and nine times. This chain's CDR3 is CASSPSGTSYNEQFF. The CDR3 DNA reads TGTGCCAGCAGTCCCTCCGGGACTAGCTACAATGAGCAGTTCTTC. The chain couples TRBV6-1 to TRBJ2-1, with 8 positions matching TRBD2. Germline V gene data show CDR1 as MNHNS and CDR2 as SASEGT. V shed 5 bases and J 3 bases; nucleotides not matched to a gene: 6. CDR3 length equals 15 residues.

At least ten counts were recorded for this clonotype. The chain recombines TRBV3-1 with TRBJ2-1, with D perhaps TRBD1 (6 bases). The V gene's germline CDR1 is LGHDT and CDR2 YNNKEL (reference sequence). This CDR3 has 15 amino acids. V lost 0 bases and J lost 4, with 10 bases in between. The CDR3 here is CASSQEGGGYNEQFF. DNA of the CDR3: TGTGCCAGCAGCCAAGAAGGGGGTGGATACAATGAGCAGTTCTTC.

This clonotype was seen only a few times. The chain links TRBV27 to TRBJ2-7, with no clear D. Germline V CDR1 and CDR2: MNHEY, SMNVEV (reference sequence). Trimming removed 6 bases from V and 4 bases from J, with 7 bases in between. This CDR3 region has 11 residues. The CDR3 bases are TGTGCCAGCAGGACTGGGTACGAGCAGTACTTC. This sequence encodes CASRTGYEQYF.

This clonotype was detected only a few times. The genes are TRBV12-3 or TRBV12-4 and TRBJ2-7; TRBD1 matches at 7 bases. The CDR3 extends over 12 amino acids. J gave up 5 bases and V 6 bases, and 4 bases lay outside the gene matches. CDR3 amino acids: CASRTDRDEQYF. CDR3 DNA sequence: TGTGCCAGCAGGACCGACAGGGACGAGCAGTACTTC.

The chain carries TRBV10-2 and TRBJ2-7; 7 bases match TRBD1. V was clipped by 0 bases and J by 2 bases; unmatched bases: 7. This CDR3 is 16 amino acids long. The germline V gene encodes CDR1 WSHSY and CDR2 SAAADI. DNA for the CDR3: TGCGCCAGCAGTGAGTCAAGGGGGCGCATCCCCTACGAGCAGTACTTC. This sequence encodes CASSESRGRIPYEQYF.

This clonotype was seen only a few times. The V gene is TRBV29-1, the J gene TRBJ2-7; D is uncertain. From germline, CDR1 is SQVTM and CDR2 ANQGSEA. CDR3 length: 11 amino acids. V lost 3 bases and J lost 6, with 9 bases in between. The CDR3 sequence is CSVDWGGEQYF. The DNA of the CDR3 is TGCAGCGTTGACTGGGGTGGCGAGCAGTACTTC.

This clonotype showed up many times. V and J are TRBV11-2 and TRBJ1-1, with 8 bases aligning to TRBD1. The CDR3 has 14 residues. J lost 4 bases, V lost 5 bases, and 6 bases had no gene match. Germline CDR1 SGHAT, CDR2 FQNNGV. Here the CDR3 DNA reads TGTGCCAGCAGCATCCAGGGGGCTGTCACTGAAGCTTTCTTT. It encodes CASSIQGAVTEAFF.

This clonotype was seen a few times. V and J are TRBV19 and TRBJ1-1, with D possibly being TRBD1 (5 bases). The CDR3 is 12 amino acids. Trimming took 6 bases from V and 5 from J, leaving 10 bases between them. Germline-derived CDR1 and CDR2 are LNHDA and SQIVND (reference sequence). The CDR3 DNA follows: TGTGCCAGTAGGGGAAGGGGAACTGAAGCTTTCTTT. It translates to CASRGRGTEAFF.

This clonotype came up a few times. This chain joins TRBV18 and TRBJ2-7; possible D gene TRBD2, 5 bases. Germline CDR1 and CDR2: KGHSH and LQKENI. The CDR3 covers 14 residues. Trimming took 4 bases from V and 4 from J, leaving 14 bases between them. For the CDR3, the DNA is TGTGCCAGCTCACTGGACTTGGGTGGGTACGAGCAGTACTTC. It specifies CASSLDLGGYEQYF.

This clonotype was counted many times. At one boundary the junction diverges from the germline segment, which might be a read error. This sequence joins TRBV7-3 and TRBJ2-7; perhaps TRBD1 as D (6 bases). The germline gives CDR1 SGHTA, CDR2 FQGTGA. This CDR3 comprises 16 residues. The CDR3: CASSLGGGPTLVPLNF. The DNA of the CDR3 is TGTGCCAGCAGCTTAGGGGGCGGACCAACCCTCGTCCCACTAAACTTC.

This clonotype was recorded many times. The genes are TRBV11-2 and TRBJ1-1; no definite D call. CDR1 is SGHAT, CDR2 FQNNGV, per germline. This CDR3 has 13 residues. Trimming took 3 bases from V and 1 from J, leaving 6 bases between them. This CDR3 is CASSLIQNTEAFF. The CDR3 nucleotides are TGTGCCAGCAGCTTGATACAGAACACTGAAGCTTTCTTT.

This sequence joins TRBV6-1 and TRBJ1-4, with TRBD1 identical over 7 bases. V lost 5 bases and J lost 3; bases outside the gene matches: 9. The CDR3 is made up of 16 amino acids. Germline V CDR1 and CDR2: MNHNS, SASEGT. CDR3: CASSLGQRRANEKLFF. Here the CDR3 DNA reads TGTGCCAGCAGTCTGGGACAGCGCAGGGCTAATGAAAAACTGTTTTTT.

In its sample, this clonotype was seen a few times. The V gene is TRBV5-6, the J gene TRBJ2-5; 9 bases map to TRBD1. The CDR3 runs to 15 residues. The trim removed 8 bases at V and 2 bases at J, leaving 10 bases unmatched. Germline V gene data show CDR1 as SGHDT and CDR2 as YYEEEE. The CDR3, as DNA: TGTGCCAGTCAACTGGACAGGGGCATTCAAGAGACCCAGTACTTC. It codes for CASQLDRGIQETQYF.

This chain connects TRBV4-2 to TRBJ2-5, with 9 bases that match TRBD2. Germline trimming cut 1 base from V and 1 base from J; bases unmatched to any gene: 7. CDR1 and CDR2 (germline): LGHNA, YNFKEQ. The CDR3 has 17 amino acids. For the CDR3, the DNA is TGTGCCAGCAGCCAAGTAACCCTAGCGGGGACCCAAGAGACCCAGTACTTC. As protein: CASSQVTLAGTQETQYF.

This clonotype was observed many times. The chain recombines TRBV27 with TRBJ1-1; D is possibly TRBD1 (5 bases). The V end lost 5 bases, the J end lost 4 bases, and 14 bases lay between the germline ends. Per the germline V gene, CDR1 is MNHEY and CDR2 is SMNVEV (reference sequence). The CDR3 spans 14 residues. CDR3 protein: CASSPRGGGTEAFF. The CDR3 DNA reads as TGTGCCAGCAGTCCCCGGGGGGGAGGCACTGAAGCTTTCTTT.

This clonotype was seen repeatedly, ten times or more. The chain combines TRBV15 with TRBJ1-2, with D hard to call. The CDR3 is 13 residues long. The V end lost 0 bases, the J end lost 7 bases, and 9 bases lay between the germline ends. Germline assignment: CDR1 LNHNV and CDR2 YYDKDF (reference sequence). This chain's CDR3 is CATSRDGNGGYTF. In DNA, the CDR3 is TGTGCCACCAGCAGAGATGGGAATGGTGGCTACACCTTC. The full variable domain, rest sourced from reference TRBV15 and TRBJ1-2, is DAMVIQNPRYQVTQFGKPVTLSCSQTLNHNVMYWYQQKSSQAPKLLFHYYDKDFNNEADTPDNFQSRRPNTSFCFLDIRSPGLGDTAMYLCATSRDGNGGYTFGSGTRLTVV.

This clonotype was seen repeatedly, ten times or more. The rearrangement links TRBV6-1 to TRBJ1-1; a weak D match, TRBD1 (5 bases). CDR1 MNHNS and CDR2 SASEGT come from the germline V gene. This CDR3 spans 14 amino acids. Trimming took 2 bases from V and 1 from J, leaving 8 bases between them. CDR3 residues: CASSEQGRNTEAFF. CDR3 nucleotide sequence: TGTGCCAGCAGTGAACAGGGAAGGAACACTGAAGCTTTCTTT.